The rows below give T cell receptor beta chains drawn from one sample of a study of glioma-infiltrating T cells after dendritic cell vaccination. Profiled with immunoSEQ multiplex PCR; TCRdb holds only in-frame clones, not every one. The table records approximately 92,000 clones, roughly 80% of them present only once. This material consisted of blood, taken after dendritic cell vaccination. Receptor source: a human donor with glioblastoma. The CDR3 runs from the conserved cysteine through the conserved F or W. The order of the fields is J gene, D gene, V gene, clone size, CDR3 protein, CDR3 DNA. D genes are given only for firm matches. Only part of the rows carry a size: once, few, many, or a class if the clone is expanded.

J: TRBJ2-7; D: NA; V: TRBV15; size: once; CDR3: CATSRDLASYYEQYF; DNA: TGTGCCACCAGCAGAGACCTAGCCAGCTACTACGAGCAGTACTTC
J: TRBJ2-4; D: NA; V: TRBV5-1; size: NA; CDR3: CASSLAGTGSFDIQYF; DNA: TGCGCCAGCAGCCTGGCGGGAACAGGGAGTTTTGACATTCAGTACTTC
J: TRBJ2-5; D: TRBD2; V: TRBV28; size: NA; CDR3: CASSVTGLAEPQYF; DNA: TGTGCCAGCAGTGTCACGGGACTAGCGGAACCCCAGTACTTC
J: TRBJ2-3; D: TRBD2; V: TRBV5-4; size: NA; CDR3: CASSIAGGPGEAQYF; DNA: TGTGCCAGCAGCATAGCGGGGGGGCCGGGGGAAGCGCAGTATTTT
J: TRBJ2-3; D: TRBD1; V: TRBV6-1; size: NA; CDR3: CASSVLQGVSTDTQYF; DNA: TGTGCCAGCAGTGTACTACAGGGGGTTAGCACAGATACGCAGTATTTT
J: TRBJ2-3; D: NA; V: TRBV5-4; size: NA; CDR3: CASSLVGSTDTQYF; DNA: TGTGCCAGCAGCTTGGTTGGCAGCACAGATACGCAGTATTTT
J: TRBJ1-2; D: TRBD1; V: TRBV6-5; size: few; CDR3: CASSRQGAGGYTF; DNA: TGTGCCAGCAGCCGACAGGGGGCGGGGGGCTACACCTTC
J: TRBJ2-5; D: NA; V: TRBV5-6; size: NA; CDR3: CASSLGAGRDGTQYF; DNA: TGTGCCAGCAGCTTGGGGGCAGGGCGGGACGGGACCCAGTACTTC
J: TRBJ2-7; D: NA; V: TRBV27; size: NA; CDR3: CASSPGGPYEQYF; DNA: TGTGCCAGCAGCCCAGGAGGTCCCTACGAGCAGTACTTC
J: TRBJ2-7; D: TRBD1; V: TRBV5-1; size: NA; CDR3: CASRFGTEPSEQYF; DNA: TGCGCCAGCAGGTTCGGGACAGAACCCTCCGAGCAGTACTTC